The clone carrying this T cell receptor beta chain was seen only a few times. What it binds is not known. Per germline, CDR1 SGHVS and CDR2 FNYEAQ. The CDR3 runs 14 residues. Trimming removed 1 base at V and 10 bases at J, with 16 bases between. TCRdb re-called the reads through MiXCR, storing one row per CDR3 protein. Here the sample spans about 530,000 distinct CDR3 sequences, approximately 26% being singletons. These data originate in a study of T cell repertoires in cytomegalovirus infection. The overall study: Indications came from public TCR beta signatures; they pointed to CMV infection and to a matching HLA type.

Findings and caveats of the study: Clonotypes of TCR beta that were HLA-C-restricted and CMV-specific dominated the ex vivo response.

Sequencing was performed on PBMCs. The gene calls are TRBV7-6 and TRBJ1-1; D possibly corresponds to TRBD1 (5 bases). This clonotype originated in a human donor in good health (CMV status not recorded). Some clones in this sample may be carry-over from other donors' samples. The CDR3 sequence is CASSLVAGTRLAFF. The CDR3 DNA sequence: TGTGCCAGCAGCTTAGTAGCAGGGACTCGACTAGCTTTCTTT.